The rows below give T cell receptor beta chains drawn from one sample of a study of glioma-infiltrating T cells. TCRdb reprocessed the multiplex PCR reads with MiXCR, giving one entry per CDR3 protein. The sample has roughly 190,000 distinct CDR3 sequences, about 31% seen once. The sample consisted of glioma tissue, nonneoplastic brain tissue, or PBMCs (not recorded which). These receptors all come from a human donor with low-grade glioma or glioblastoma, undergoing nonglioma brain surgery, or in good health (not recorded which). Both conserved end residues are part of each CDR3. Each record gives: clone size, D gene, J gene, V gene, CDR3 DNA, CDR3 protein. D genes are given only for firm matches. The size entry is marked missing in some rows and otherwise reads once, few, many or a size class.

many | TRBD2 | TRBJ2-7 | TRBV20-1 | TGCAGTGCTAGGGGCTTAGCGGGAGATAGCTACGAGCAGTACTTC | CSARGLAGDSYEQYF
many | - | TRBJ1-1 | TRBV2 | TGTGCCAGCAGTGTTTTGGGGAGGAACACTGAAGCTTTCTTT | CASSVLGRNTEAFF
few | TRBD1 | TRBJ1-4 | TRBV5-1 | TGCGCCAGCAGCAGGGACAGAGAGAATGAAAAACTGTTTTTT | CASSRDRENEKLFF
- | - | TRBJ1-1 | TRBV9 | TGTGCCAGCAGCAACACAGGGAACGCTGAAGCTTTCTTT | CASSNTGNAEAFF
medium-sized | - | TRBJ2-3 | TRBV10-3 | TGTGCCATCGGAAGCGGAGCTAGCACAGATACGCAGTATTTT | CAIGSGASTDTQYF
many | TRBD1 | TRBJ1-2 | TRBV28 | TGTGCCAGCAACCAGGGGGCGACGGGCTACACCTTC | CASNQGATGYTF
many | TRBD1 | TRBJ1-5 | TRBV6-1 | TGTGCCAGCAATATCGGACAGGCCGGCCGAGCCCAGCATTTT | CASNIGQAGRAQHF
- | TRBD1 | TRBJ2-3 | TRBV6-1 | TGTGCCAGCAAAGAAGGGGACAGGGGGACAGATACGCAGTATTTT | CASKEGDRGTDTQYF
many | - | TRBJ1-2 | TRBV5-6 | TGTGCCAGCAGCTTGGTGAGGCTCGGCTACACCTTC | CASSLVRLGYTF
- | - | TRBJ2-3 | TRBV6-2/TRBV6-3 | TGTGCCAGCAGTTACAATAGCCCCTACGAGCAGTTCTTT | CASSYNSPYEQFF
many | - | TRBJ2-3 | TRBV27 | TGTGCCAGCAGCTACTATAGTAACACAGATACGCAGTATTTT | CASSYYSNTDTQYF
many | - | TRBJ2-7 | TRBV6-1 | TGTGCCAGCAATCGACAGGGGAGGGTCGAGCAGTACTTC | CASNRQGRVEQYF
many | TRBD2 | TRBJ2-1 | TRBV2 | TGTGCCAGCAGTCAGATAGCGGGATTCAATGAGCAGTTCTTC | CASSQIAGFNEQFF
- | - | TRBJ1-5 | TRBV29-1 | TGCAGCGTTGACGGCGGTTGGGGTACAGATACGCAGCATTTT | CSVDGGWGTDTQHF
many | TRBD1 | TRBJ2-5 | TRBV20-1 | TGCAGTGCTATCCCCGGACAGGACCAAGAGACCCAGTACTTC | CSAIPGQDQETQYF
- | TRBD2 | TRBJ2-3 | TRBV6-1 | TGTGCCGGCAGCCCCCTACTAGCGGGAGGAACAGATACGCAGTATTTT | CAGSPLLAGGTDTQYF
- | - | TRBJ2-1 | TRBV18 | TGTGCCAGCCCACGCGACCGCTACAATGAGCAGTTCTTC | CASPRDRYNEQFF
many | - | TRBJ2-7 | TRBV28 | TGTGCCAGTTGCCTTCAGTCCTACGAGCAGTACTTC | CASCLQSYEQYF
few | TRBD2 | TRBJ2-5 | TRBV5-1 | TGCGCCAGCAGCCTCGGGACTAGCGGGAGCCATCGAGAGACCCAGTACTTC | CASSLGTSGSHRETQYF
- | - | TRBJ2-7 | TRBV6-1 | TGTGCCAGCAGTGCCAGGACTTCCGAGACTGAGCAGTACTTC | CASSARTSETEQYF
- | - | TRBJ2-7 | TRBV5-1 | TGCGCCAGCAGGGGGGGACTGTACGAGCAGTACTTC | CASRGGLYEQYF
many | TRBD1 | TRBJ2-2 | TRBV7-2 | TGTGCCAGCAGAACAGGGGTCTCCGCCGGGGAGCTGTTTTTT | CASRTGVSAGELFF
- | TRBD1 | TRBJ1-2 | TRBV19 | TGTGCCAGTAGTAGAAATACAGGGGGCAGTGGCTATGGCTACACCTTC | CASSRNTGGSGYGYTF
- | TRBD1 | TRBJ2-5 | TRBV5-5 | TGTGCCAGCAGCTCAAAAGGGGGGACAGGAGCCTTACAAGAGACCCAGTACTTC | CASSSKGGTGALQETQYF
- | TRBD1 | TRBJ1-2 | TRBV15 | TGTGCCACCAGCAGAGGACAGGGCGGATACACCTTC | CATSRGQGGYTF
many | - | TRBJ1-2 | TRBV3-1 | TGTGCCAGCAGCCATGACAACAGGGCTCATGGCTACACCTTC | CASSHDNRAHGYTF
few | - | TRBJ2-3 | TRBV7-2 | TGTGCCAGCAGCCTAGGGGGGGCCGGGGCAGATACGCAGTATTTT | CASSLGGAGADTQYF
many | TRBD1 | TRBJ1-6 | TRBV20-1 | TGCAGTATCCCGGGGGGAGGGGGCGCAGGGGGACACTTAAAATCACCCCTCCACTTT | CSIPGGGGAGGHLKSPLHF
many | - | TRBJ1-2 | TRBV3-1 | TGTGCCAGCAGGCAAACGAGGGGGGTAAACTATGGCTACACCTTC | CASRQTRGVNYGYTF
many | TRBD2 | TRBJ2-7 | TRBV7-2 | TGTGCCAGCAGCCCGGGCGGGAGGCGCGAGCAGTACTTC | CASSPGGRREQYF
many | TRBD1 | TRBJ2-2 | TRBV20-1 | TGCAGTGCTGAACAGGGGGCGAACACCGGGGAGCTGTTTTTT | CSAEQGANTGELFF